The clone carrying this T cell receptor beta chain came up once. These data belong to a study of post-analysis software for immune sequencing data. Presence of unique molecular identifiers characterized the TCR beta cDNA libraries. TCRdb re-called the PCR reads through MiXCR, storing one row per CDR3 protein. The data show about 540,000 distinct CDR3 sequences, with about a third seen just once and approximately 5.4% held by the top ten. This sequence was found in a girl aged 2-17 years with multiple sclerosis. Specimen: blood.

The CDR3 DNA reads as TGTGCCAGCACCAAGCGATGCGCTACCTACGAGCAGTACTTC. Its translation is CASTKRCATYEQYF. V gene TRBV21-1 combines with J gene TRBJ2-7. TRBV21-1 is a pseudogene segment. The CDR3 is 14 amino acids.